A single sample is the source of the 24 T cell receptor beta chains below, sequenced in a study of T cell clonality in common variable immunodeficiency. Only in-frame clones appear in the TCRdb table, and some are missing; sequencing was by immunoSEQ multiplex PCR. The sample gives some 38,000 clones, none seen only once, and the top ten clones hold 0.95%. The sequencing sample was made of peripheral blood mononuclear cells. The source of these receptors is a person between 18 and 75 years old in good health.

This clone has a count of ten or more. The read stops 3 residues short of the end of the CDR3; the missing end is completed from the germline J gene. The V gene is TRBV20-1, the J gene TRBJ1-2, with a possible D match to TRBD1 (6 bases). V lost 8 bases to trimming and J lost 1 base, with 14 bases between them. The CDR3 is 13 residues long. The germline V gene has CDR1 DFQATT and CDR2 SNEGSKA (reference sequence). The CDR3 spells CSTRKDSNYGYTF. The CDR3 bases that were read are TGCAGTACCAGAAAGGACAGTAACTATGGC.

This clone appeared many times. The CDR3 end lies 3 residues beyond the end of the read and is filled in from the germline J gene. This chain uses TRBV6-2 or TRBV6-3 with TRBJ1-6, with D perhaps TRBD1 (5 bases). Germline lookup yields CDR1 MNHEY and CDR2 SVGEGT. The CDR3 runs to 15 residues. V lost 0 bases and J lost 5, with 8 bases in between. The CDR3 sequence is CASSYSGGNNSPLHF. Incomplete CDR3 DNA: TGTGCCAGCAGTTACTCGGGGGGGAATAATTCACCC.

This clone occurred many times. Coverage ceases 3 residues before the CDR3 finishes, and the germline J gene fills in the end. The chain joins TRBV5-1 to TRBJ2-7, with 9 bases matching TRBD2. The CDR3 sequence is 14 residues long. Germline V CDR1 and CDR2: SGHRS, YFSETQ. Trimming at V came to 2 bases and at J to 4 bases, leaving 4 bases not matched to a gene. The covered CDR3 bases are TGCGCCAGCAGCTTCGAGACTAGCGGTTACGAG. Residues: CASSFETSGYE. The whole CDR3 reads CASSFETSGYEQYF.

In its sample, this clone was seen many times. The read is 3 residues too short to cover the CDR3 end, so that end is filled in from the germline J gene. This sequence joins TRBV20-1 and TRBJ1-2; possibly TRBD1 for D (6 bases). The CDR3 consists of 11 residues. Germline V gene lookup returns CDR1 DFQATT and CDR2 SNEGSKA (reference sequence). The DNA read from the CDR3 is TGCAGTGCGTCGAGGACAGAGGGC. Its protein product is CSASRTEG. In full, the CDR3 is CSASRTEGYTF.

This clone appeared many times. The DNA ends 3 residues before the CDR3 does, and the rest of the CDR3 is filled in from the germline J gene. This chain uses TRBV5-1 with TRBJ2-1; D remains ambiguous. Germline CDR1 is SGHRS and CDR2 is YFSETQ. The CDR3 sequence is 16 residues long. Trimming cost V 5 bases and J 0 bases, with 15 bases left between them. The sequenced part of the CDR3 DNA is TGCGCCAGCAGGCCGACCGCGGCAGACTCCTACAATGAG. Translated, it gives CASRPTAADSYNE. The whole CDR3 region reads CASRPTAADSYNEQFF. The complete variable domain, with remaining parts taken from reference TRBV5-1 and TRBJ2-1, reads KAGVTQTPRYLIKTRGQQVTLSCSPISGHRSVSWYQQTPGQGLQFLFEYFSETQRNKGNFPGRFSGRQFSNSRSEMNVSTLELGDSALYLCASRPTAADSYNEQFFGPGTRLTVL.

This clone appeared many times. The missing CDR3 end, 3 residues past where the read stops, is filled in from the germline J gene. This chain uses TRBV2 with TRBJ1-2, with a weak D call TRBD1 (6 bases). V lost 11 bases and J lost 4, with 20 bases in between. The CDR3 extends over 14 amino acids. Germline-derived CDR1 and CDR2 are SNHLY and FYNNEI. CDR3 amino acids: CASSIYRDLYGYTF. Incomplete CDR3 DNA: TGTGCCTCGTCTATCTACAGGGATCTCTATGGC. Full variable domain (remainder filled in from reference TRBV2 and TRBJ1-2): EPEVTQTPSHQVTQMGQEVILRCVPISNHLYFYWYRQILGQKVEFLVSFYNNEISEKSEIFDDQFSVERPDGSNFTLKIRSTKLEDSAMYFCASSIYRDLYGYTFGSGTRLTVV.

This clone is medium-sized by share. Here the CDR3 reads CASSTLYSGNTIYF. CDR3 DNA (partial): TGTGCCAGCAGCACGCTATACTCTGGAAACACC. This chain uses TRBV9 with TRBJ1-3; D is uncertain. The read halts 3 residues ahead of the CDR3 end, with the missing end drawn from the germline J gene. The CDR3 has 14 amino acids. Germline CDR1 is SGDLS and CDR2 is YYNGEE. V dropped 4 bases and J dropped 0 bases, with 8 bases sitting between them.

This clone showed up many times. The read stops 3 residues short of the end of the CDR3; the missing end is completed from the germline J gene. This chain connects TRBV12-5 to TRBJ2-1; D may be TRBD1 (5 bases). This CDR3 comprises 14 residues. CDR1 and CDR2 (germline): LGHNT, FRNRAP. V was cut by 1 base and J by 5 bases, with 9 bases left in between. The part of the CDR3 DNA that was read is TGTGCTAGTGGTTTGGCCCAGGGAAACAATGAG. Its translation: CASGLAQGNNE. The whole CDR3 region reads CASGLAQGNNEQFF.

The sample holds many counts of this clone. With the read ending 3 residues before the CDR3 end, the germline J gene is used to fill in that end. This sequence joins TRBV5-4 and TRBJ1-2; 8 positions agree with TRBD1. Germline V gene sequence: CDR1 SGHNT, CDR2 YYREEE (reference sequence). V shed 4 bases and J 2 bases; nucleotides not matched to a gene: 7. This CDR3 comprises 15 residues. The CDR3 bases that were read are TGTGCCAGCAGCCCCGACAGGGGAACGAACTATGGC. Translating gives CASSPDRGTNYG. The whole CDR3 reads CASSPDRGTNYGYTF.

This clone was seen ten or more times. The CDR3 end falls 3 residues outside the read, so it is completed with the germline J gene. The rearrangement uses TRBV20-1 and TRBJ2-1, with 10 bases aligning to TRBD2. The trim removed 1 base at V and 8 bases at J, leaving 8 bases unmatched. The germline gives CDR1 DFQATT, CDR2 SNEGSKA (reference sequence). CDR3 length equals 15 residues. This CDR3 is CSARVLSGGADEQFF. Incomplete CDR3 DNA: TGCAGTGCTAGAGTTCTAAGCGGGGGGGCAGATGAG.

This clone was counted many times. The CDR3 end is not reached by the read, which stops 3 residues before it; the germline J gene fills it in. The chain combines TRBV29-1 with TRBJ1-4; the match to TRBD1 covers 10 bases. The CDR3 is 12 residues long. V lost 6 bases and J lost 8; bases outside the gene matches: 3. Germline V gives CDR1 SQVTM, CDR2 ANQGSEA. The chain's CDR3 is CSVGTGDEKLFF. CDR3 DNA, as far as it was read: TGCAGCGTGGGGACAGGGGACGAAAAA.

This clone was detected many times. The junction departs from the called germline gene at one end, perhaps through a read error. The read falls 3 residues short of the CDR3 end, and the missing part is taken from the germline J gene. V usage is TRBV4-2 and J usage is TRBJ1-2; tentative D call: TRBD1 (6 bases). Germline V CDR1 and CDR2: LGHNA, YNFKEQ. The CDR3 sequence is 15 residues long. The CDR3 sequence is CASSQDSQGSRGYTF. The CDR3 bases that were read are TGCGCCAGCAGCCAAGACTCACAGGGTTCTCGTGGC.

At least ten counts were recorded for this clone. From the germline J gene comes the end of the CDR3, since the read stops 3 residues before it. This sequence joins TRBV13 and TRBJ1-1; D call uncertain. Germline values: CDR1 PRHDT, CDR2 FYEKMQ (reference sequence). The CDR3 runs to 12 residues. CDR3 region: CASSSRKEGAFF. The CDR3 bases that were read are TGTGCCAGCAGCTCGCGAAAAGAAGGG.

This clone was picked up many times. The read is 3 residues too short to cover the CDR3 end, so that end is filled in from the germline J gene. The chain couples TRBV18 to TRBJ2-5, with D hard to call. Germline lookup yields CDR1 KGHSH and CDR2 LQKENI. Trimming took 3 bases from V and 1 from J, leaving 3 bases between them. This CDR3 comprises 12 residues. The CDR3 bases that were read are TGTGCCAGCTCACCCAGCCAAGAGACC. Protein sequence: CASSPSQET. The whole CDR3 protein is CASSPSQETQYF.

This clone was recorded at least ten times. The read falls 3 residues short of the CDR3 end, and the missing part is taken from the germline J gene. The V and J genes are TRBV10-3 and TRBJ1-5; TRBD1 agrees at 9 bases. Germline-derived CDR1 and CDR2 are ENHRY and SYGVKD. This CDR3 spans 18 amino acids. V trimming: 8 bases; J trimming: 0 bases; junction bases outside the gene matches: 14. The CDR3: CAISLPGQGSYSNQPQHF. Incomplete CDR3 DNA: TGTGCCATCTCTTTACCGGGACAGGGATCTTATAGCAATCAGCCC.

This clone was counted ten times or more. The CDR3 end lies 3 residues beyond the end of the read and is filled in from the germline J gene. V and J are TRBV3-1 (or the pseudogene TRBV3-2) and TRBJ2-5; D possibly corresponds to TRBD2 (5 bases). CDR1 is LGHDT, CDR2 YNNKEL, per germline (reference sequence). The CDR3 runs 13 residues. The ends were cut back, 1 base at V and 3 bases at J, with 6 bases in the middle. Incomplete CDR3 DNA: TGTGCCAGCAGCCAAGCGGGGAAAGAGACC. This encodes CASSQAGKET. The whole CDR3 region reads CASSQAGKETQYF.

This clone was detected ten times or more. From the germline J gene comes the end of the CDR3, since the read stops 3 residues before it. The chain has TRBV30 and TRBJ1-6; D not certain. Germline lookup yields CDR1 GTSNPN and CDR2 SVGIG (reference sequence). The CDR3 totals 15 residues. V lost 3 bases and J lost 7, with 16 bases in between. CDR3: CAWRDRPSGNSPLHF. The covered CDR3 bases are TGTGCCTGGAGGGATAGGCCCTCGGGGAATTCACCC.

This clone was picked up many times. Read data end 3 residues before the CDR3 end; the end is taken from the germline J gene. The chain recombines TRBV20-1 with TRBJ1-1; possible D gene TRBD1, 5 bases. Trimming removed 1 base at V and 4 bases at J, with 13 bases between. Per germline, CDR1 DFQATT and CDR2 SNEGSKA (reference sequence). This CDR3 region has 14 residues. The CDR3: CSARGPVGVTEAFF. Incomplete CDR3 DNA: TGCAGTGCTAGAGGCCCCGTAGGGGTCACTGAA.

This clone was picked up a small number of times. The CDR3 end is not reached by the read, which stops 3 residues before it; the germline J gene fills it in. This sample also contains other DNA sequences that code for the same CDR3. The V call is TRBV11-1, the J call TRBJ2-7; TRBD2 is a possible D gene (6 bases). CDR1 is SGHAT and CDR2 is FQDESV in the germline V gene (reference sequence). Deletions cut 2 bases from V and 2 bases from J, with 13 bases between. CDR3 size: 15 residues. CDR3: CASSLTAGIAYEQYF. CDR3 bases read: TGTGCCAGCAGCTTAACTGCGGGGATTGCCTACGAG.

This clone was seen ten or more times. A read error may account for a junction end that differs from germline. The CDR3 is cut off 3 residues early in the read; its end comes from the germline J gene. The chain has TRBV4-2 and TRBJ2-3, with TRBD2 matching 8 bases. The CDR3 is 16 residues long. Germline CDR1 LGHNA, CDR2 YNFKEQ. The part of the CDR3 DNA that was read is TGCGCCAGCAGCCGTGGACTAGCTAAACCCACAGATACG. This encodes CASSRGLAKPTDT. The full-length CDR3 reads as CASSRGLAKPTDTQYF.

In its sample, this clone was seen many times. One end of the junction is discordant with germline, which a read error may explain. Read data end 3 residues before the CDR3 end; the end is taken from the germline J gene. The rearrangement uses TRBV4-2 and TRBJ1-2; 7 bases line up with TRBD1. CDR1 and CDR2 from the germline V gene are LGHNA and YNFKEQ. CDR3 size: 17 residues. Partial CDR3 DNA: TGCGCCAGCAGCCGGACTCTAGCGACAGGGAGTAACTATGGC. Encoded protein: CASSRTLATGSNYG. From start to end, the CDR3 is CASSRTLATGSNYGYTF.

This clone was seen at least ten times. Coverage ceases 3 residues before the CDR3 finishes, and the germline J gene fills in the end. V is TRBV5-5 and J is TRBJ2-1, with 10 bases aligning to TRBD1. The CDR3 runs 15 residues. Germline-derived CDR1 and CDR2 are SGHKS and YYEKEE (reference sequence). V was clipped by 3 bases and J by 2 bases; unmatched bases: 2. The DNA read from the CDR3 is TGTGCCAGCAGCTCGACAGGGGGCGCCTACAATGAG. It translates to CASSSTGGAYNE. The complete CDR3 sequence is CASSSTGGAYNEQFF. Together with reference TRBV5-5 and TRBJ2-1, the CDR3 gives the full variable domain: DAGVTQSPTHLIKTRGQQVTLRCSPISGHKSVSWYQQVLGQGPQFIFQYYEKEERGRGNFPDRFSARQFPNYSSELNVNALLLGDSALYLCASSSTGGAYNEQFFGPGTRLTVL.

This clone was seen many times. A read error is possible here, since a much larger clone lies one base away. Read sequence stops 3 residues before the CDR3 end, and the germline J gene provides the missing end. The rearrangement uses TRBV9 and TRBJ2-1; 16 bases match TRBD2. The CDR3 is 18 residues long. Trimming cost V 7 bases and J 6 bases; bases outside gene matches: 13. Germline CDR1 and CDR2: SGDLS and YYNGEE. The CDR3 sequence is CASGTGLAGGILSNEQFF. The CDR3 DNA, read in part, is TGTGCCAGCGGCACGGGACTAGCGGGGGGGATCTTAAGCAATGAG. Full variable domain (rest looked up from reference TRBV9 and TRBJ2-1): DSGVTQTPKHLITATGQRVTLRCSPRSGDLSVYWYQQSLDQGLQFLIQYYNGEERAKGNILERFSAQQFPDLHSELNLSSLELGDSALYFCASGTGLAGGILSNEQFFGPGTRLTVL.

Many counts were recorded for this clone. CDR3 in amino acids: CASSLGQGAGGYTF. Partial CDR3 DNA: TGTGCCAGCAGCTTGGGACAGGGGGCTGGCGGC. The chain links TRBV5-8 to TRBJ1-2; 10 nucleotides match TRBD1. The read terminates 3 residues ahead of where the CDR3 ends, so the germline J gene completes it. The CDR3 extends over 14 amino acids. Germline lookup yields CDR1 SGHTS and CDR2 YDEGEE.